The clone carrying this TCR beta chain was recorded a few times. The target antigen is unknown. The study isolated at least 7 million PBMCs from each sample. CDR1 is LGHDT and CDR2 is YNNKEL in the germline V gene (reference sequence). After removal of 1 base from V and 8 bases from J, the junction contained 4 bases not matched to a gene. CDR3 length: 13 amino acids. Alongside a J-beta primer mix, a sample-barcoded 5' primer served in a second PCR lasting 7 to 11 cycles. Each CDR3 protein is one row after TCRdb ran MiXCR on the 5' RACE reads. This table has approximately 880,000 distinct CDR3 sequences, around 49% appearing once. This entry is derived from a study of blood T cells in healthy people across ages. Notes on the study in general: Among long-lived donors, naive CD4+ cells were more numerous and diversity higher than in aged donors.

The chain employs TRBV3-1 and TRBJ1-2; 7 bases map to TRBD1. Sequencing used blood. This receptor was identified in a man aged 25-40 years in good health. The CDR3 reads CASSQVGGAGYTF. CDR3 coding DNA: TGTGCCAGCAGCCAAGTAGGGGGCGCCGGCTACACCTTC. Supplemented by reference TRBV3-1 and TRBJ1-2, the full variable domain reads DTAVSQTPKYLVTQMGNDKSIKCEQNLGHDTMYWYKQDSKKFLKIMFSYNNKELIINETVPNRFSPKSPDKAHLNLHINSLELGDSAVYFCASSQVGGAGYTFGSGTRLTVV.